The 27 T cell receptor beta chains in this list originate from one sample, sequenced in a study of cytomegalovirus exposure and HLA in healthy donors. In the PCR, 60 Vbeta and 13 Jbeta primers were used. Clones were read by immunoSEQ multiplex PCR, and TCRdb kept only the in-frame ones, dropping some. The table includes some 88,000 clones, over 55% detected once. The sequenced sample was PBMCs. All receptors come from a woman in her 30s in good health and CMV-seronegative.

The chain links TRBV21-1 to TRBJ1-1; the table's D call, TRBD1, was not checked against the DNA. TRBV21-1 is flagged as a pseudogene. The CDR3 runs 16 residues. The CDR3 loop reads CASSNTGQPMNTEAFF. The CDR3 region has the DNA TGTGCCAGCAGCAACACGGGACAGCCGATGAACACTGAAGCTTTCTTT.

J is TRBJ1-1 and V is TRBV5-1, with D perhaps TRBD1 (6 bases). Germline V CDR1 and CDR2: SGHRS, YFSETQ. CDR3 length: 13 residues. V lost 1 base, J lost 7 bases, and 11 bases lay in between. The CDR3 DNA is TGCGCCAGCAGCTTGTGGGGGCAGGGTGAAGCTTTCTTT. Translated: CASSLWGQGEAFF.

The genes are TRBV7-2 and TRBJ2-7; 9 bases align to TRBD2. Germline V gene data show CDR1 as SGHTA and CDR2 as FQGNSA. The CDR3 covers 16 residues. V shed 5 bases and J 3 bases; nucleotides not matched to a gene: 11. CDR3 sequence: CASSPISGRGNYEQYF. CDR3 bases: TGTGCCAGCAGCCCAATTAGCGGGAGAGGGAACTACGAGCAGTACTTC.

The chain has TRBV29-1 and TRBJ2-5; 10 bases are shared with TRBD2. V gave up 6 bases and J gave up 1 base; unmatched junction bases: 2. Germline V lookup: CDR1 SQVTM, CDR2 ANQGSEA. This CDR3 spans 13 amino acids. CDR3 in amino acids: CSVGTSAQETQYF. The CDR3 DNA reads as TGCAGCGTCGGGACTAGCGCCCAAGAGACCCAGTACTTC.

J is TRBJ2-2 and V is TRBV9; 10 bases align to TRBD2. The CDR3 consists of 14 residues. After removal of 5 bases from V and 5 bases from J, the junction contained 3 bases not matched to a gene. Germline loops: CDR1 SGDLS, CDR2 YYNGEE. CDR3 sequence: CASRGLARTGELFF. The CDR3 bases are TGTGCCAGCAGGGGACTAGCGAGAACCGGGGAGCTGTTTTTT. The variable domain in full, completed from reference TRBV9 and TRBJ2-2, reads DSGVTQTPKHLITATGQRVTLRCSPRSGDLSVYWYQQSLDQGLQFLIQYYNGEERAKGNILERFSAQQFPDLHSELNLSSLELGDSALYFCASRGLARTGELFFGEGSRLTVL.

The chain couples TRBV27 to TRBJ1-2; 7 bases align to TRBD1. V lost 2 bases and J lost 3; bases outside the gene matches: 12. The germline V gene has CDR1 MNHEY and CDR2 SMNVEV (reference sequence). The CDR3 is made up of 17 amino acids. The CDR3 nucleotides are TGTGCCAGCAGTTTAAGGCCCCCCCGACAGGGTCACTATGGCTACACCTTC. This encodes CASSLRPPRQGHYGYTF.

This clone was recorded once. The rearrangement links TRBV10-3 to TRBJ1-1; D is unresolved. The CDR3 loop spans 13 amino acids. Germline values: CDR1 ENHRY, CDR2 SYGVKD. The ends were cut back, 4 bases at V and 1 base at J, with 7 bases in the middle. The CDR3 here is CAISGAGNTEAFF. The DNA of the CDR3 is TGTGCCATCAGTGGGGCGGGGAACACTGAAGCTTTCTTT.

The V call is TRBV7-9, the J call TRBJ2-7; 9 bases fit TRBD2. V lost 1 base, J lost 3 bases, and 13 bases stayed unmatched. In germline, CDR1 is SEHNR, CDR2 FQNEAQ (reference sequence). This CDR3 comprises 18 residues. The CDR3 DNA reads as TGTGCCAGCAGCTTAGGACTAGCGGTCACCCTGGGAGACTACGAGCAGTACTTC. This codes for CASSLGLAVTLGDYEQYF.

V and J are TRBV2 and TRBJ2-7, with 10 bases aligning to TRBD2. Germline values: CDR1 SNHLY, CDR2 FYNNEI. With 7 bases clipped from V and 6 bases from J, the junction kept 9 bases outside the gene matches. The CDR3 has 14 residues. This CDR3 is CASKKAGGPLEQYF. CDR3 coding DNA: TGTGCCAGCAAGAAAGCGGGAGGGCCGCTCGAGCAGTACTTC.

This clone was picked up a small number of times. CDR3 sequence (DNA): TGTGCCAGCAGCCAAGGACAGGGGGCTCAAGAGACCCAGTACTTC. Encoded protein: CASSQGQGAQETQYF. The chain carries TRBV7-9 and TRBJ2-5; 11 bases map to TRBD1. CDR3 length: 15 amino acids. CDR1 SEHNR and CDR2 FQNEAQ come from the germline V gene (reference sequence). V shed 5 bases and J 2 bases; nucleotides not matched to a gene: 4.

The chain joins TRBV6-6 to TRBJ2-3; the match to TRBD2 covers 9 bases. V trimming: 2 bases; J trimming: 1 base; junction bases outside the gene matches: 4. This CDR3 has 16 residues. The germline V gene has CDR1 MNHNY and CDR2 SVGAGI (reference sequence). The CDR3 bases are TGTGCCAGCAGTTACGCGGGAGGGGTGGGCACAGATACGCAGTATTTT. Residues: CASSYAGGVGTDTQYF.

Here the CDR3 DNA reads TGTGCCAGCAGCCAAGAGAAGGGAGGAGGCTCTGGAAACACCATATATTTT. Protein sequence: CASSQEKGGGSGNTIYF. This chain links TRBV4-2 with TRBJ1-3, with unresolved D. The CDR3 spans 17 residues. V lost 0 bases, J lost 0 bases, and 12 bases lay in between. The V gene's germline CDR1 is LGHNA and CDR2 YNFKEQ.

The chain links TRBV13 to TRBJ2-1; 11 positions match TRBD2. Germline CDR1 and CDR2: PRHDT and FYEKMQ (reference sequence). CDR3 length: 15 residues. With 8 bases clipped from V and 4 bases from J, the junction kept 7 bases outside the gene matches. In nucleotides, the CDR3 is TGTGCCAGCGGGATTAGCGGGGGGGTATACAATGAGCAGTTCTTC. This codes for CASGISGGVYNEQFF.

This clone showed up just a few times. The V call is TRBV9, the J call TRBJ2-3, with D unresolved. The germline gives CDR1 SGDLS, CDR2 YYNGEE. CDR3 length equals 16 residues. The V gene lost 0 bases and the J gene lost 4 bases, with 15 bases spanning the gap. The CDR3 coding sequence is TGTGCCAGCAGCGTAGCGAGACTCCGTCCCCCAGATACGCAGTATTTT. It codes for CASSVARLRPPDTQYF. Looking up the rest from reference TRBV9 and TRBJ2-3 gives the full variable domain: DSGVTQTPKHLITATGQRVTLRCSPRSGDLSVYWYQQSLDQGLQFLIQYYNGEERAKGNILERFSAQQFPDLHSELNLSSLELGDSALYFCASSVARLRPPDTQYFGPGTRLTVL.

The gene calls are TRBV5-1 and TRBJ2-3; 8 bases agree with TRBD1. Germline lookup yields CDR1 SGHRS and CDR2 YFSETQ. The CDR3 length is 18 residues. Trimming took 5 bases from V and 0 from J; bases not matched to a gene: 14. The CDR3 sequence is CASRLVVGQGISTDTQYF. CDR3 DNA: TGCGCCAGCAGGCTTGTAGTAGGACAGGGTATTAGCACAGATACGCAGTATTTT.

This clone was counted between two and nine times. CDR3 sequence (DNA): TGTGCCAGCAGTTTTTTAGACAGGGGAGGCTACGAGCAGTACTTC. Protein sequence: CASSFLDRGGYEQYF. The V and J genes are TRBV28 and TRBJ2-7; 8 bases fit TRBD1. This CDR3 spans 15 amino acids. Germline-derived CDR1 and CDR2 are MDHEN and SYDVKM. V gave up 3 bases and J gave up 3 bases; unmatched junction bases: 7.

This sequence joins TRBV18 and TRBJ2-3, with 11 bases aligning to TRBD2. The germline CDR1 and CDR2 sequences are KGHSH and LQKENI. Trimming cost V 2 bases and J 0 bases; bases outside gene matches: 10. The CDR3 runs 19 residues. The CDR3 nucleotides are TGTGCCAGCTCACCAAGACTAGCGGGGCACCCCGGGAGCACAGATACGCAGTATTTT. Amino acids: CASSPRLAGHPGSTDTQYF.

This clone was recorded only once. This chain uses TRBV4-1 with TRBJ1-1; tentatively, D is TRBD1 (5 bases). CDR1 is MGHRA, CDR2 YSYEKL, per germline. V was pared by 6 bases and J by 0 bases, with 14 bases between. This CDR3 spans 15 amino acids. This CDR3 reads CASRKGQWMNTEAFF. The CDR3 DNA is TGCGCCAGCAGAAAGGGGCAGTGGATGAACACTGAAGCTTTCTTT.

This clone was observed a handful of times. J is TRBJ2-7 and V is TRBV7-9, with 10 nucleotides matching TRBD1. Germline CDR1 reads SEHNR; CDR2 reads FQNEAQ (reference sequence). The CDR3 extends over 16 amino acids. V lost 4 bases to trimming and J lost 5 bases; unmatched junction nucleotides: 11. CDR3 residues: CASSSYSGTGEHEQYF. The CDR3, as DNA: TGTGCCAGCAGCTCGTACTCCGGGACAGGGGAGCACGAGCAGTACTTC.

This chain uses TRBV11-3 with TRBJ1-2, with D possibly matching TRBD1 (6 bases). The CDR3 covers 13 residues. Deletions cut 5 bases from V and 4 bases from J, with 11 bases between. CDR1 SGHNT and CDR2 YENEEA come from the germline V gene. In nucleotides, the CDR3 is TGTGCCAGCAGCGGAGAACAGGGCTATGGCTACACCTTC. Protein: CASSGEQGYGYTF. Full variable domain (missing parts from reference TRBV11-3 and TRBJ1-2): EAGVVQSPRYKIIEKKQPVAFWCNPISGHNTLYWYLQNLGQGPELLIRYENEEAVDDSQLPKDRFSAERLKGVDSTLKIQPAELGDSAVYLCASSGEQGYGYTFGSGTRLTVV.

This clone was observed a few times. This rearrangement joins TRBV7-8 to TRBJ2-3; a possible D gene is TRBD1 (7 bases). Deletions cut 0 bases from V and 2 bases from J, with 12 bases between. The length of the CDR3 is 16 residues. Germline V lookup: CDR1 SGHVS, CDR2 FQNEAQ. The CDR3 DNA is TGTGCCAGCAGCTTAGCGGGGGGACAGATCACAGATACGCAGTATTTT. Protein sequence: CASSLAGGQITDTQYF.

The V call is TRBV6-5, the J call TRBJ1-6; D ambiguous. Germline V gives CDR1 MNHEY, CDR2 SVGAGI. Trimming pared 2 bases from V and 5 bases from J, leaving 10 bases between. The CDR3 totals 15 residues. The CDR3, as DNA: TGTGCCAGCAGTTACGGCAGGCCCAATAATTCACCCCTCCACTTT. Translated: CASSYGRPNNSPLHF.

The chain joins TRBV19 to TRBJ2-5; 13 nucleotides line up with TRBD2. The junction had 8 bases not matched to a gene; V was cut back by 5 bases and J by 5 bases. This CDR3 has 16 amino acids. Germline CDR1 reads LNHDA; CDR2 reads SQIVND (reference sequence). This chain's CDR3 is CASSPRTSGSGETQYF. In nucleotides, the CDR3 is TGTGCCAGTAGTCCCAGGACTAGCGGGAGTGGGGAGACCCAGTACTTC.

The J gene is TRBJ2-7, the V gene TRBV29-1; maybe TRBD1 (6 bases). Per the germline V gene, CDR1 is SQVTM and CDR2 is ANQGSEA. CDR3 size: 12 residues. Trimming pared 6 bases from V and 2 bases from J, leaving 11 bases between. The CDR3 nucleotides are TGCAGCGTCGTGGACAGCACCTACGAGCAGTACTTC. Amino acids: CSVVDSTYEQYF.

Details on this clone: Different DNA sequences within this sample yield the same CDR3. The chain is built from TRBV6-5 and TRBJ2-7, with TRBD2 identical over 9 bases. Per the germline V gene, CDR1 is MNHEY and CDR2 is SVGAGI. With V trimmed by 0 bases and J by 3 bases, 3 bases remained unmatched. The CDR3 sequence is 15 residues long. The CDR3 DNA sequence: TGTGCCAGCAGTTACTCCAGCGGGGGGTTCTACGAGCAGTACTTC. Amino acid sequence: CASSYSSGGFYEQYF.

This clone has a handful of counts. The chain combines TRBV2 with TRBJ1-1; perhaps TRBD1 as D (5 bases). The CDR3 has 15 residues. Per germline, CDR1 SNHLY and CDR2 FYNNEI. Trimming pared 7 bases from V and 1 base from J, leaving 16 bases between. The CDR3 sequence is CASTRVKGSNTEAFF. The CDR3 DNA reads as TGTGCCAGCACCAGGGTAAAAGGGTCGAACACTGAAGCTTTCTTT.

The chain joins TRBV21-1 to TRBJ2-5; the tabulated D call, TRBD1, remains unverified against the DNA. TRBV21-1 is a listed pseudogene. The CDR3 is made up of 16 amino acids. The CDR3 reads CASSLKVRGAWETQYF. The CDR3 region has the DNA TGTGCCAGCAGCCTAAAAGTCAGGGGGGCCTGGGAGACCCAGTACTTC.